This T cell receptor (beta chain) emerged from a study of shared clonotypes between healthy human individuals. Looked up from germline, CDR1 is SGHDT and CDR2 is YYEEEE. This CDR3 is 12 amino acids long. V lost 0 bases and J 13 bases, leaving 8 bases between the germline ends. The protocol was immunoSEQ multiplex PCR, while the TCRdb copy is restricted to in-frame clones and leaves out a portion. This repertoire shows about 1.1 million clones, around 78% found once; its top ten account for approximately 0.5%. Naive CD45RA+ and memory CD45RA-negative subsets were split from CD4+ cells. The origin of this receptor is a man aged 18 to 29 in good health. Some clones in this sample may be carry-over from other donors' samples. The sample was memory CD4+ T cells from PBMCs. As for subset: CD45RA-negative fraction. This chain links TRBV5-6 with TRBJ1-6; no reliable D call. CDR3 bases: TGTGCCAGCAGCTTGGGGCCGAATCCCCTCCACTTT. It translates to CASSLGPNPLHF.